The 10 T cell receptor beta chains given below trace back to one sample, sequenced in a study of shared clonotypes between healthy human individuals. Clones were sequenced by immunoSEQ multiplex PCR, and TCRdb holds only the in-frame ones, with some missing. Of about 380,000 clones listed, just over 95% are singletons. Sequencing was performed on memory CD8+ T cells sorted from blood. Regarding subset: CD45RO+ cells pooled with CCR7-negative TemRA cells. Receptors originate from a man aged 25 to 40 in good health.

This clone has just one count. This chain connects TRBV2 to TRBJ2-5; 8 bases align to TRBD1. Germline V gene lookup returns CDR1 SNHLY and CDR2 FYNNEI. After removal of 2 bases from V and 3 bases from J, the junction contained 2 bases not matched to a gene. The CDR3 has 14 amino acids. CDR3 in amino acids: CASSESTGEETQYF. Written as DNA, the CDR3 is TGTGCCAGCAGTGAATCGACAGGGGAAGAGACCCAGTACTTC.

Remarks on this clone: The sample has other DNA sequences that encode this CDR3 too. The CDR3 protein is CASRTGTGGFYEQYF. DNA for the CDR3: TGTGCCAGCAGAACCGGGACAGGGGGCTTCTACGAGCAGTACTTC. This chain uses TRBV2 with TRBJ2-7; 12 nucleotides align to TRBD1. The length of the CDR3 is 15 residues. Germline CDR1 and CDR2: SNHLY and FYNNEI. V was clipped by 6 bases and J by 3 bases; unmatched bases: 6.

The chain combines TRBV5-4 with TRBJ2-3, with TRBD2 identical over 10 bases. The CDR3 sequence is 15 residues long. After removal of 1 base from V and 5 bases from J, the junction contained 4 bases not matched to a gene. Germline CDR1 and CDR2: SGHNT and YYREEE (reference sequence). CDR3 sequence reads: CASSLLSGRVDTQYF. CDR3 DNA: TGTGCCAGCAGCTTGCTCAGCGGGAGGGTAGATACGCAGTATTTT.

Only one count was recorded for this clone. The V and J genes are TRBV9 and TRBJ2-3; 8 bases match TRBD2. The CDR3 has 16 amino acids. Germline V gene data show CDR1 as SGDLS and CDR2 as YYNGEE. Losses at the gene ends were 4 bases for V and 0 bases for J; bases not matched to a gene: 7. The CDR3 is CASSPSGRPSTDTQYF. For the CDR3, the DNA is TGTGCCAGCAGCCCAAGCGGGAGACCTAGCACAGATACGCAGTATTTT.

The CDR3 spells CASTHGWGYTF. Here the CDR3 DNA reads TGTGCCAGCACCCATGGGTGGGGCTACACCTTC. This rearrangement joins TRBV7-9 to TRBJ1-2; D remains unclear. The CDR3 is made up of 11 amino acids. Germline assignment: CDR1 SEHNR and CDR2 FQNEAQ (reference sequence). V lost 7 bases to trimming and J lost 8 bases, with 11 bases between them.

The chain is built from TRBV5-1 and TRBJ1-1, with D uncertain. The length of the CDR3 is 14 residues. V lost 4 bases and J 1 base, leaving 11 bases between the germline ends. Germline CDR1 is SGHRS and CDR2 is YFSETQ. The CDR3 sequence: CASSVGGGNTEAFF. CDR3 nucleotide sequence: TGCGCCAGCAGCGTGGGAGGCGGGAACACTGAAGCTTTCTTT.

In DNA, the CDR3 is TGTGCCAGCAGTGGGCCGGGACAGGGCGCCTACGAGCAGTACTTC. It translates to CASSGPGQGAYEQYF. The J gene is TRBJ2-7, the V gene TRBV6-5; 9 nucleotides agree with TRBD1. The J segment lost 2 bases and the V segment lost 5 bases, leaving 7 bases of the junction unmatched. Germline CDR1 reads MNHEY; CDR2 reads SVGAGI. This CDR3 has 15 amino acids.

The chain carries TRBV28 and TRBJ2-6; D remains unclear. The CDR3 has 15 amino acids. Germline V gene data show CDR1 as MDHEN and CDR2 as SYDVKM. Trimming shortened V by 6 bases and J by 0 bases, and 9 bases separated the two germline ends. In DNA form, the CDR3 reads TGTGCCAGCAGGCTCCTCGGCTCTGGGGCCAACGTCCTGACTTTC. This codes for CASRLLGSGANVLTF.

The chain recombines TRBV6-4 with TRBJ2-1; no firm D call. CDR1 is MRHNA, CDR2 SNTAGT, per germline. Trimming shortened V by 0 bases and J by 6 bases, and 6 bases separated the two germline ends. The CDR3 has 13 residues. The CDR3 DNA reads as TGTGCCAGCAGTGACTCGGTGGCCAATGAGCAGTTCTTC. Translated, it gives CASSDSVANEQFF.

This clone was seen only a few times. The V gene is TRBV30, the J gene TRBJ2-7; TRBD1 matches 10 bases. The V gene end was trimmed by 1 base and the J gene end by 3 bases; junction bases not matched to a gene: 0. Germline CDR1 is GTSNPN and CDR2 is SVGIG (reference sequence). The CDR3 spans 13 residues. The DNA of the CDR3 is TGTGCCTGGAGTGGGACAGGGGGCTACGAGCAGTACTTC. This sequence encodes CAWSGTGGYEQYF.